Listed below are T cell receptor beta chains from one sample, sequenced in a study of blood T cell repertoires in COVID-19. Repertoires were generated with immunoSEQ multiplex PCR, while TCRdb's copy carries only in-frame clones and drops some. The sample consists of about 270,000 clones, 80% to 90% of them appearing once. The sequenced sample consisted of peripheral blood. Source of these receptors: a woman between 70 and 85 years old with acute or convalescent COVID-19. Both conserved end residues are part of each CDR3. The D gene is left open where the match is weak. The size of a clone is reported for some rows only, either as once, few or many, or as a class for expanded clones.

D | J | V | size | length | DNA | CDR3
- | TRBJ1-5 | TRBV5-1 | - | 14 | TGCGCCAGCAGCTCGTCTTTAGGGGTAGAGCCCCAGCATTTT | CASSSSLGVEPQHF
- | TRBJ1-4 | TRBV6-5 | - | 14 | TGTGCCAGCAGTTACTCAAGACACAGTGAAAAACTGTTTTTT | CASSYSRHSEKLFF
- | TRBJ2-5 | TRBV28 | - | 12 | TGTGCCACCGGGGGTAGTAGAGAGACCCAGTACTTC | CATGGSRETQYF
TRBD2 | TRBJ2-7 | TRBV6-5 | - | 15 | TGTGCCAGCAGTTCCCCGGCGGGGGGATCCTACGAGCAGTACTTC | CASSSPAGGSYEQYF
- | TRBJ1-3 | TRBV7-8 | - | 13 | TGTGCCAGCAGTTACTCTCCTGGAAACACCATATATTTT | CASSYSPGNTIYF
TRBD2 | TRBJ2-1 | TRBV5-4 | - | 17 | TGTGCCAGCAGCTTGGCAGGAGGCGGGGGGGCTCGAAATGAGCAGTTCTTC | CASSLAGGGGARNEQFF
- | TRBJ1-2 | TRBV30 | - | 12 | TGTGCCTGGAGTGTACGGCTCGGGGGCTACACCTTC | CAWSVRLGGYTF
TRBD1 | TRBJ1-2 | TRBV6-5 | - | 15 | TGTGCCAGCACCCGGGGGGGACAGACTAACTATGGCTACACCTTC | CASTRGGQTNYGYTF
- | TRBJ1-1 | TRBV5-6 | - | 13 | TGTGCCAGCAGCTTGAGCTCGGGCACTGAAGCTTTCTTT | CASSLSSGTEAFF
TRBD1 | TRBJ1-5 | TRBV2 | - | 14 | TGTGCCAGCAGTGAGGGACAGGGATATCAGCCCCAGCATTTT | CASSEGQGYQPQHF
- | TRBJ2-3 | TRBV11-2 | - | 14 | TGTGCCAGCAGCTTACAGGCCCCCACAGATACGCAGTATTTT | CASSLQAPTDTQYF
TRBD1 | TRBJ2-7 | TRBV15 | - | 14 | TGTGCCACCATTGCGGACAGGGGGCCGTACGAGCAGTACTTC | CATIADRGPYEQYF
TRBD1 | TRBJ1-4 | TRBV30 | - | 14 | TGTGCCTGGAGCGGACAGGCCTCTAATGAAAAACTGTTTTTT | CAWSGQASNEKLFF
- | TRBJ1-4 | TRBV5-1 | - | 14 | TGCGCCAGCAGCTTGGCCGGCGGCGTTGAAAAACTGTTTTTT | CASSLAGGVEKLFF
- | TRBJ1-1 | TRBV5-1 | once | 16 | TGCGCCAGCAGCTCCGGCGGGAACGGGGCAGGCACTGAAGCTTTCTTT | CASSSGGNGAGTEAFF
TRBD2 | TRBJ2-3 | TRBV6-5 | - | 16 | TGTGCCAGCAGTTCCCCTTCGCGGGGGGGCACAGATACGCAGTATTTT | CASSSPSRGGTDTQYF
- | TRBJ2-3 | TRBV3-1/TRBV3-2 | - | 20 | TGTGCCAGCAGCCAAGGGTGGGGCGGCGCGTTCACCCCTCAAGGAGATACGCAGTATTTT | CASSQGWGGAFTPQGDTQYF
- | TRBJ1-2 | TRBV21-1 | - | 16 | TGTGCCAGCAGCAAAAGGAGGATATCAGGGGGCGATGGCTACACCTTC | CASSKRRISGGDGYTF
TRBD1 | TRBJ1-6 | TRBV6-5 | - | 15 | TGTGCCAGCAGTTTAGCGGACAGGGGGCTCTCACCCCTCCACTTT | CASSLADRGLSPLHF
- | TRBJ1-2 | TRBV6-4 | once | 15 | TGTGCCAGCATCTCGGGCCCGGGGGTATTCTATGGCTACACCTTC | CASISGPGVFYGYTF
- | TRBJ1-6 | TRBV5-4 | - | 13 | TGTGCCAGCAGCTTGACAGACTACGCACCCCTCCACTTT | CASSLTDYAPLHF
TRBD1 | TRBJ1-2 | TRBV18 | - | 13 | TGTGCCAGCTCACCTGGACAGGCTAGTGGCTACACCTTC | CASSPGQASGYTF
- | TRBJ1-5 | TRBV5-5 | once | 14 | TGTGCCAGCAGCGCAGACGGGGGGAAACAGCCCCAGCATTTT | CASSADGGKQPQHF
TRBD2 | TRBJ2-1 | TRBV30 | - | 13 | TGTGCCTGGTCCCGGGGGGCCTACAATGAGCAGTTCTTC | CAWSRGAYNEQFF
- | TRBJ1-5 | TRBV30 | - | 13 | TGTGCCTGGAACCACGACAGGAATCAGCCCCAGCATTTT | CAWNHDRNQPQHF
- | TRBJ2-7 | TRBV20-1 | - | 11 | TGCAGTGCGGCAGGGGTGGACGAGCAGTACTTC | CSAAGVDEQYF
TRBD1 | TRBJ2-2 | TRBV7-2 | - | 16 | TGTGCCAGCAGCCCATCCCTGCAGGGGGCGACCGGGGAGCTGTTTTTT | CASSPSLQGATGELFF
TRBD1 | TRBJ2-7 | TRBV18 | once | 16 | TGTGCCAGCTCACCGCCCACCGGGACAGGGGCACCCGAGCAGTACTTC | CASSPPTGTGAPEQYF
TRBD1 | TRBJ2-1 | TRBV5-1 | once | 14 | TGCGCCAGCAAACGGGACAGGGGGGTAGGTGAGCAGTTCTTC | CASKRDRGVGEQFF
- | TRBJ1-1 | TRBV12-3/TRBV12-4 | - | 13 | TGTGCCAGCAGCCCCGACTGGAACACTGAAGCTTTCTTT | CASSPDWNTEAFF
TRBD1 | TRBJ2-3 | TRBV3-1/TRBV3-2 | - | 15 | TGTGCCAGCAGCCCGCGACAGGGGGGGCCAGATACGCAGTATTTT | CASSPRQGGPDTQYF
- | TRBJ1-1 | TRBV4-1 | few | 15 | TGCGCCAGCAGCCAAGATCACCTCCCGGACACTGAAGCTTTCTTT | CASSQDHLPDTEAFF
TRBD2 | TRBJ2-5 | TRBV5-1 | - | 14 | TGCGCCAGCAGGACTAGCGGGGTCCAAGAGACCCAGTACTTC | CASRTSGVQETQYF
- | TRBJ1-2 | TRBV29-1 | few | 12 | TGCAGCGTTGAATCGGACTTCCGGGGCTACACCTTC | CSVESDFRGYTF
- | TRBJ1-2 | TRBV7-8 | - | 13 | TGTGCCAGCAGCTGGACAGAGAATAATGGCTACACCTTC | CASSWTENNGYTF
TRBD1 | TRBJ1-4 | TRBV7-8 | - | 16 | TGTGCCAGCAGCTTAGGGCAGTCAGGACAGGGCCAAAAACTGTTTTTT | CASSLGQSGQGQKLFF
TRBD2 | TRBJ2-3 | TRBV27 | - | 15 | TGTGCCAGCAGACGAGCGGGGGGGCAAACAGATACGCAGTATTTT | CASRRAGGQTDTQYF
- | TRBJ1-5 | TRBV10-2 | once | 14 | TGCGCCAGCAGGGCTAGGGAGGGGGTTTTGCCCCAGCATTTT | CASRAREGVLPQHF
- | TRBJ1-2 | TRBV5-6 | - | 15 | TGTGCCAGCAGCATTGCGGTATGGCCTTCCCTCGGCTACACCTTC | CASSIAVWPSLGYTF
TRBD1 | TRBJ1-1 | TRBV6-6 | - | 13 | TGTGCCAGCACCGGGACAGGGGGCACTGAAGCTTTCTTT | CASTGTGGTEAFF
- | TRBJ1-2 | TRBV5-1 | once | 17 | TGCGCCAGCAGCTCTCGACGGGGGGATATACGGGCCTATGGCTACACCTTC | CASSSRRGDIRAYGYTF
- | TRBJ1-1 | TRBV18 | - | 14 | TGTGCCACCCGCGAAAGACAGCTGAACACTGAAGCTTTCTTT | CATRERQLNTEAFF
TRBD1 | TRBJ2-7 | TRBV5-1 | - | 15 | TGCGCCAGCAGCTTAACGACAGGGCCCTCCTACGAGCAGTACTTC | CASSLTTGPSYEQYF
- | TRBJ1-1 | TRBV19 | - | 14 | TGTGCCAGTAGTATGGCCCCATCCAGCACTGAAGCTTTCTTT | CASSMAPSSTEAFF
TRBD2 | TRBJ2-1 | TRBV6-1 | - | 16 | TGTGCCAGCAGTGAATGGACTAGCGGGGGGGCAGGGGAGCAGTTCTTC | CASSEWTSGGAGEQFF
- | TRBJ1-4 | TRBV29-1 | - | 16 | TGCAGCGTGGCCACAGGCTCCAGTGGCGTTTCCGAAAAACTGTTTTTT | CSVATGSSGVSEKLFF
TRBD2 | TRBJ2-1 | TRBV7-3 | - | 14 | TGTGCCAGCAGCTTCGAGCGGGGGGGCAATGAGCAGTTCTTC | CASSFERGGNEQFF
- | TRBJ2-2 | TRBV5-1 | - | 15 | TGCGCCAGCAGCTTGGGGCACCAGAACACCGGGGAGCTGTTTTTT | CASSLGHQNTGELFF
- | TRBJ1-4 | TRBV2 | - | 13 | TGTGCCAGCAGTGAACTTAGTAGTGAAAAACTGTTTTTT | CASSELSSEKLFF
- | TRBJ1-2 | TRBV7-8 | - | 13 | TGTGCCAGCAGCTTAGGTCCAGACTATGGCTACACCTTC | CASSLGPDYGYTF
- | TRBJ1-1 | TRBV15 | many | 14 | TGTGCCACCCGAACCGACAGGTTTCAAACTGAAGCTTTCTTT | CATRTDRFQTEAFF
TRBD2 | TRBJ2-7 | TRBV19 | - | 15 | TGTGCCACTTCCCCAGTGGGCGGGGGGTTCTACGAGCAGTACTTC | CATSPVGGGFYEQYF
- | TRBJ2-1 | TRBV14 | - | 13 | TGTGCCAGCAGCCACGGGTCAGGGTATGAGCAGTTCTTC | CASSHGSGYEQFF
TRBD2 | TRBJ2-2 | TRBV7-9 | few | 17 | TGTGCCAGCAGGGGACCCATAGCGGGGGCCAACACCGGGGAGCTGTTTTTT | CASRGPIAGANTGELFF
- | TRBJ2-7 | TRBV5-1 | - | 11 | TGCGCCAGCAGCTCTCTCCACGAGCAGTACTTC | CASSSLHEQYF
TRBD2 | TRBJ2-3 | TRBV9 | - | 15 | TGTGCCAGCAGCGAGAGCGGGGTCTTGTCAGATACGCAGTATTTT | CASSESGVLSDTQYF
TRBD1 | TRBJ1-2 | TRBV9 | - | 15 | TGTGCCAGCAGCGTAGCAGGGGGCGTGAACTATGGCTACACCTTC | CASSVAGGVNYGYTF